The 16 T cell receptor beta chains presented below share a single source sample, sequenced in a study of blood T cell repertoires in COVID-19. The repertoire was sequenced with immunoSEQ multiplex PCR; TCRdb's copy has only in-frame clones and lacks some. The sample carries 150,000 to 200,000 clones, roughly 89% recorded once. Sequenced material: peripheral blood. These receptors were collected from a woman in her 70s with COVID-19, enrolled during active disease.

V and J are TRBV27 and TRBJ2-1; TRBD2 matches at 11 bases. Trimming removed 1 base from V and 8 bases from J; junction bases left unmatched: 7. In germline, CDR1 is MNHEY, CDR2 SMNVEV (reference sequence). The CDR3 consists of 16 residues. The CDR3 loop is CASSLLMTSGIHEQFF. The CDR3 nucleotides are TGTGCCAGCAGTTTATTAATGACTAGCGGGATTCATGAGCAGTTCTTC.

The V and J genes are TRBV28 and TRBJ1-6, with unresolved D. Trimming removed 1 base from V and 14 bases from J, with 9 bases in between. Per the germline V gene, CDR1 is MDHEN and CDR2 is SYDVKM. There are 12 residues in the CDR3. In nucleotides, the CDR3 is TGTGCCAGCAGTTTATTCCTGACATCCCTCCACTTT. Amino acid sequence: CASSLFLTSLHF.

CDR3 bases: TGTGCCAGCAGCTTAAATGGCTGGAGACAAGAGACCCAGTACTTC. It yields the protein CASSLNGWRQETQYF. V and J are TRBV7-3 and TRBJ2-5; no definite D call. Germline V gives CDR1 SGHTA, CDR2 FQGTGA. The V gene lost 1 base and the J gene lost 2 bases, with 11 bases spanning the gap. The CDR3 is made up of 15 amino acids.

This clone has just a few counts. The chain recombines TRBV9 with TRBJ2-7; 9 nucleotides line up with TRBD1. The CDR3 totals 13 residues. Germline values: CDR1 SGDLS, CDR2 YYNGEE. Trimming cost V 4 bases and J 7 bases; bases outside gene matches: 6. CDR3 residues: CASSPSGTGEQYF. In nucleotides, the CDR3 is TGTGCCAGCAGCCCGTCGGGGACAGGGGAGCAGTACTTC.

V and J are TRBV13 and TRBJ1-2; 8 nucleotides match TRBD1. V trimming: 0 bases; J trimming: 5 bases; junction bases outside the gene matches: 8. CDR1 is PRHDT, CDR2 FYEKMQ, per germline (reference sequence). The CDR3 has 16 amino acids. The DNA for the CDR3 is TGTGCCAGCAGCTTAGGCCTACAGGGGGGCCGTTATGGCTACACCTTC. Its protein product is CASSLGLQGGRYGYTF.

The V and J genes are TRBV12-3 or TRBV12-4 and TRBJ2-1; the D gene is possibly TRBD2 (5 bases). The CDR3 extends over 12 amino acids. V dropped 5 bases and J dropped 4 bases, with 6 bases sitting between them. The CDR3 bases are TGTGCCAGCAGTCAGCGGTACAATGAGCAGTTCTTC. This translates into CASSQRYNEQFF.

The chain uses TRBV10-3 and TRBJ2-7; 10 nucleotides line up with TRBD1. The germline CDR1 and CDR2 sequences are ENHRY and SYGVKD. With V trimmed by 2 bases and J by 2 bases, 6 bases remained unmatched. The length of the CDR3 is 16 residues. In DNA, the CDR3 is TGTGCCATCAGTGAGGGAGGGGACAGGGGCACCTACGAGCAGTACTTC. It translates to CAISEGGDRGTYEQYF.

This chain connects TRBV10-3 to TRBJ2-2; TRBD2 matches at 8 bases. The junction had 5 bases not matched to a gene; V was cut back by 2 bases and J by 6 bases. The CDR3 is made up of 15 amino acids. Looked up from germline, CDR1 is ENHRY and CDR2 is SYGVKD. CDR3 in amino acids: CAISELAGLSGELFF. The CDR3, as DNA: TGTGCCATCAGTGAGCTAGCGGGCCTCTCCGGGGAGCTGTTTTTT.

The chain combines TRBV7-9 with TRBJ2-2; D might be TRBD2 (6 bases). This CDR3 has 17 residues. V lost 5 bases, J lost 5 bases, and 21 bases lay in between. Germline CDR1 reads SEHNR; CDR2 reads FQNEAQ (reference sequence). CDR3 DNA sequence: TGTGCCAGCAGCCGCCCTCAGGGACTTATCGCAACCGGGGAGCTGTTTTTT. Its protein product is CASSRPQGLIATGELFF.

As regards this clone: The germline gene is not matched at one end of the junction; a read error may be the cause. The V call is TRBV28, the J call TRBJ2-7; 8 nucleotides line up with TRBD2. CDR1 and CDR2 (germline): MDHEN, SYDVKM. CDR3 length: 14 residues. The CDR3 coding sequence is TGTGCCAGCGGGAAGGGACTAGTACCCTACGAGCAGTACTTT. Translated: CASGKGLVPYEQYF. Full variable domain (outside the CDR3, taken from reference TRBV28 and TRBJ2-7): DVKVTQSSRYLVKRTGEKVFLECVQDMDHENMFWYRQDPGLGLRLIYFSYDVKMKEKGDIPEGYSVSREKKERFSLILESASTNQTSMYLCASGKGLVPYEQYFGPGTRLTVT.

The J gene is TRBJ2-2, the V gene TRBV5-1; D is perhaps TRBD1 (5 bases). The germline V and J ends were trimmed by 3 bases and 4 bases, with 16 bases remaining between them. The germline gives CDR1 SGHRS, CDR2 YFSETQ. This CDR3 region has 16 residues. The CDR3 sequence is CASSWGDSARTGELFF. DNA of the CDR3: TGCGCCAGCAGCTGGGGCGATTCCGCGCGCACCGGGGAGCTGTTTTTT.

The genes are TRBV15 and TRBJ2-7, with 7 positions matching TRBD1. The CDR3 is 13 amino acids. Germline CDR1 is LNHNV and CDR2 is YYDKDF (reference sequence). After removal of 5 bases from V and 5 bases from J, the junction contained 6 bases not matched to a gene. CDR3: CATSYRDSNEQYF. The CDR3 coding sequence is TGTGCCACCAGCTACCGGGACAGTAACGAGCAGTACTTC.

This chain connects TRBV7-2 to TRBJ1-5; TRBD1 agrees at 10 bases. V lost 3 bases and J lost 4; bases outside the gene matches: 3. CDR3 length: 15 amino acids. Germline CDR1 SGHTA, CDR2 FQGNSA. CDR3: CASSLGQGTNQPQHF. The CDR3 bases are TGTGCCAGCAGCTTGGGACAGGGGACAAATCAGCCCCAGCATTTT.

V gene TRBV3-1 (or the pseudogene TRBV3-2) combines with J gene TRBJ1-2; D might be TRBD1 (5 bases). Germline V gene sequence: CDR1 LGHDT, CDR2 YNNKEL (reference sequence). The CDR3 is 16 residues long. V dropped 0 bases and J dropped 8 bases, with 19 bases sitting between them. The CDR3 sequence: CASSQEGSGKAPGYTF. The CDR3 region has the DNA TGTGCCAGCAGCCAAGAGGGCTCAGGGAAAGCGCCGGGCTACACCTTC.

This clone appeared a single time. This chain links TRBV11-2 with TRBJ2-3; D remains unclear. V lost 4 bases to trimming and J lost 2 bases, with 16 bases between them. Germline loops: CDR1 SGHAT, CDR2 FQNNGV. CDR3 length equals 16 residues. This CDR3 reads CASSSRPPTSTDTQYF. The CDR3 region has the DNA TGTGCCAGCAGCTCACGTCCGCCAACTTCCACAGATACGCAGTATTTT. The full variable domain, completed using reference TRBV11-2 and TRBJ2-3, is EAGVAQSPRYKIIEKRQSVAFWCNPISGHATLYWYQQILGQGPKLLIQFQNNGVVDDSQLPKDRFSAERLKGVDSTLKIQPAKLEDSAVYLCASSSRPPTSTDTQYFGPGTRLTVL.

V gene TRBV7-9 combines with J gene TRBJ1-2, with TRBD1 identical over 7 bases. The CDR3 covers 12 residues. CDR1 and CDR2 (germline): SEHNR, FQNEAQ (reference sequence). V shed 10 bases, J shed 3 bases, and the junction held 5 bases outside the gene matches. The CDR3 loop is CATETGHYGYTF. The CDR3, as DNA: TGTGCCACAGAGACAGGGCACTATGGCTACACCTTC.